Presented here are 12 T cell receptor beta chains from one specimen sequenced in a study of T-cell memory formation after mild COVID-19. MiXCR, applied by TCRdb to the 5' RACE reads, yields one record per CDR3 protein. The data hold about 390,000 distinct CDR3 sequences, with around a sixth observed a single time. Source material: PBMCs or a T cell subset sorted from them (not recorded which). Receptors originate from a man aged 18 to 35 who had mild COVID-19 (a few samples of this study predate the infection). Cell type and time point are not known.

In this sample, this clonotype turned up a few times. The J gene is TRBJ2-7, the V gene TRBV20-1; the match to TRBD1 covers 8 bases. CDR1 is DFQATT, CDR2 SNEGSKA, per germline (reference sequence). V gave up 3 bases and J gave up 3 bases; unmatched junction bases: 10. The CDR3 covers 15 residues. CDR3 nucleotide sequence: TGCAGTGCTAGGCCCCGGACAGGGACTCTCTACGAGCAGTACGTC. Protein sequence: CSARPRTGTLYEQYV.

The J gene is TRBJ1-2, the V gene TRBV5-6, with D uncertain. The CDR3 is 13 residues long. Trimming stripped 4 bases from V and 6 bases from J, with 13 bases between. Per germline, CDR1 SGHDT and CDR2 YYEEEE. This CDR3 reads CASSPVQMNGYTF. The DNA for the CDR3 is TGTGCCAGCAGCCCCGTACAGATGAATGGCTACACCTTC. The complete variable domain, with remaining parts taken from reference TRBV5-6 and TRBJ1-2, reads DAGVTQSPTHLIKTRGQQVTLRCSPKSGHDTVSWYQQALGQGPQFIFQYYEEEERQRGNFPDRFSGHQFPNYSSELNVNALLLGDSALYLCASSPVQMNGYTFGSGTRLTVV.

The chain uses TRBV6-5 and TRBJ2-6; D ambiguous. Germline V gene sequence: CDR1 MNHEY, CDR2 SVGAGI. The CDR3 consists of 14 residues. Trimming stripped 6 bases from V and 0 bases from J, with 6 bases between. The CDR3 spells CASSHLSGANVLTF. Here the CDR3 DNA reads TGTGCCAGCAGCCACCTCTCTGGGGCCAACGTCCTGACTTTC.

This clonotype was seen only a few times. CDR3 bases: TGTGCCAGCAGCCCTAGCGGGGGGCGTAGCACAGATACGCAGTATTTT. This sequence encodes CASSPSGGRSTDTQYF. The gene calls are TRBV5-4 and TRBJ2-3, with TRBD2 matching over 11 bases. V lost 4 bases and J lost 0; bases outside the gene matches: 4. Germline CDR1 and CDR2: SGHNT and YYREEE (reference sequence). The CDR3 runs to 16 residues. Based on the CDR3 plus reference TRBV5-4 and TRBJ2-3, the full variable domain is ETGVTQSPTHLIKTRGQQVTLRCSSQSGHNTVSWYQQALGQGPQFIFQYYREEENGRGNFPPRFSGLQFPNYSSELNVNALELDDSALYLCASSPSGGRSTDTQYFGPGTRLTVL.

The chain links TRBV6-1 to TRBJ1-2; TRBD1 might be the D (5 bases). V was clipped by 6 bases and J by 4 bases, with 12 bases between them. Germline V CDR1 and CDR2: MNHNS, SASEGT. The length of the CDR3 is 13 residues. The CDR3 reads CASSPLGAYGYTF. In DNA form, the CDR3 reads TGTGCCAGCAGCCCCTTAGGGGCCTATGGCTACACCTTC.

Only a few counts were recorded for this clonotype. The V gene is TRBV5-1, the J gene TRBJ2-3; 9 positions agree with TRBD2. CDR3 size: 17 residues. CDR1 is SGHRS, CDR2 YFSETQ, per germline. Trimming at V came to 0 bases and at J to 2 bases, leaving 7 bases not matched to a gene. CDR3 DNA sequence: TGCGCCAGCAGCTTGGTGTTAGCGGGGGACCTCACAGATACGCAGTATTTT. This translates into CASSLVLAGDLTDTQYF.

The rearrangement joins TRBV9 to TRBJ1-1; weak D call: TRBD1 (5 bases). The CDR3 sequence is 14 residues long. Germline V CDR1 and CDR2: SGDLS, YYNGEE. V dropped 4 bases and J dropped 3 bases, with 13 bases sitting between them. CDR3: CASSPRGGDTEAFF. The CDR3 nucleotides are TGTGCCAGCAGCCCCCGTGGGGGGGACACTGAAGCTTTCTTT. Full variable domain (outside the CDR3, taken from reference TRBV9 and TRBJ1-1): DSGVTQTPKHLITATGQRVTLRCSPRSGDLSVYWYQQSLDQGLQFLIQYYNGEERAKGNILERFSAQQFPDLHSELNLSSLELGDSALYFCASSPRGGDTEAFFGQGTRLTVV.

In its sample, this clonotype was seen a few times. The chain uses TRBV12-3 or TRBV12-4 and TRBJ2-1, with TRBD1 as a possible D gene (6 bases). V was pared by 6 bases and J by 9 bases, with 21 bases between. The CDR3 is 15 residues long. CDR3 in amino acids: CASSPGGSTQGEQFF. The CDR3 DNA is TGTGCCAGCAGCCCTGGGGGCTCGACCCAGGGTGAGCAGTTCTTC.

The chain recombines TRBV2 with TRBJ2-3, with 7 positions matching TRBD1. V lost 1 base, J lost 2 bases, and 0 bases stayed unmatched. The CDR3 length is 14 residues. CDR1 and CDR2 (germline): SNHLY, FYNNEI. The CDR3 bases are TGTGCCAGCAGTGAAGAGGGGGCCACAGATACGCAGTATTTT. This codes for CASSEEGATDTQYF.

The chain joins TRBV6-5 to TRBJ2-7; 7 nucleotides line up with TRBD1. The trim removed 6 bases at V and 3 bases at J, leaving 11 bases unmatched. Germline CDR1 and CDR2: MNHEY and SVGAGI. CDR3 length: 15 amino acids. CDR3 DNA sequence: TGTGCCAGCAGCTACCAGACAGGGCCAGGCTACGAGCAGTACTTC. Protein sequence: CASSYQTGPGYEQYF.

In DNA form, the CDR3 reads TGTGCCAGCAGCCAACAAGAGACCGGGGAGCTGTTTTTT. Protein: CASSQQETGELFF. J is TRBJ2-2 and V is TRBV14, with D uncertain. Germline V lookup: CDR1 SGHDN, CDR2 FVKESK. The length of the CDR3 is 13 residues. V lost 2 bases and J 5 bases, leaving 6 bases between the germline ends.

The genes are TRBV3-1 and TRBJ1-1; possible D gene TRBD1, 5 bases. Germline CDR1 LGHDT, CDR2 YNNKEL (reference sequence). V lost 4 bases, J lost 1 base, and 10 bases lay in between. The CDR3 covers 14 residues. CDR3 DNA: TGTGCCAGCAGCCTGGGGGATGCGAACACTGAAGCTTTCTTT. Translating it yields CASSLGDANTEAFF.